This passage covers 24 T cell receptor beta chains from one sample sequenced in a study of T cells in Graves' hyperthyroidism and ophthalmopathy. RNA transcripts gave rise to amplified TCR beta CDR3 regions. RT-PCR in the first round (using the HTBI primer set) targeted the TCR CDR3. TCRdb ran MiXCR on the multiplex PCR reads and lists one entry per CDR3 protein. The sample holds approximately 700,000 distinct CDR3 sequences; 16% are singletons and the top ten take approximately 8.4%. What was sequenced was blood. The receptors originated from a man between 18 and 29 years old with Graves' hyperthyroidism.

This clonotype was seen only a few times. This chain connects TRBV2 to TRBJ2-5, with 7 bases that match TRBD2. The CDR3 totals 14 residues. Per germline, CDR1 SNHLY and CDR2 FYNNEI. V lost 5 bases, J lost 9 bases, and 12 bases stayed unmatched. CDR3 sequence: CASSPTTIAGAQYF. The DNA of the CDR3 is TGTGCCAGCAGTCCTACGACGATTGCGGGGGCCCAGTACTTC.

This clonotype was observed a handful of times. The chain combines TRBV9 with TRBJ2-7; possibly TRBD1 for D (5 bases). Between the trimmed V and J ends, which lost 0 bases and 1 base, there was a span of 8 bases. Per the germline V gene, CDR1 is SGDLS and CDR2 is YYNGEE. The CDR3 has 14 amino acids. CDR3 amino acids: CASSVVGDSYEQYF. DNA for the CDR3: TGTGCCAGCAGCGTAGTAGGGGATTCCTACGAGCAGTACTTC.

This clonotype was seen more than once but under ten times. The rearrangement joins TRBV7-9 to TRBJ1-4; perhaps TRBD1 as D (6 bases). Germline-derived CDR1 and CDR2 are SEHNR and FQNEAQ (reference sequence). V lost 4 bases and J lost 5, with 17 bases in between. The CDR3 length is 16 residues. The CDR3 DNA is TGTGCCAGCAGCTCCCGCTTTGGGGGGGCAAATGAAAAACTGTTTTTT. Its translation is CASSSRFGGANEKLFF. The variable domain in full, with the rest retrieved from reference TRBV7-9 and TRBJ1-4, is DTGVSQNPRHKITKRGQNVTFRCDPISEHNRLYWYRQTLGQGPEFLTYFQNEAQLEKSRLLSDRFSAERPKGSFSTLEIQRTEQGDSAMYLCASSSRFGGANEKLFFGSGTQLSVL.

In DNA, the CDR3 is TGTGCCAGCAGCACCAGGACTAAACACAATGAGCAGTTCTTC. Its translation: CASSTRTKHNEQFF. The rearrangement joins TRBV11-2 to TRBJ2-1; a weak D match, TRBD2 (6 bases). This CDR3 spans 14 amino acids. V dropped 5 bases and J dropped 5 bases, with 13 bases sitting between them. The germline V gene encodes CDR1 SGHAT and CDR2 FQNNGV.

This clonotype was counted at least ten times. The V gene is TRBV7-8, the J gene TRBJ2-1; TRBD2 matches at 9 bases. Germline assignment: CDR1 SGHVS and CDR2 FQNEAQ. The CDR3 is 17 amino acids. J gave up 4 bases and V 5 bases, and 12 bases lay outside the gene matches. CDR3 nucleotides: TGTGCCAGCAGCCCTCGGTCGGCGGGAGGGAGGTACAATGAGCAGTTCTTC. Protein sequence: CASSPRSAGGRYNEQFF.

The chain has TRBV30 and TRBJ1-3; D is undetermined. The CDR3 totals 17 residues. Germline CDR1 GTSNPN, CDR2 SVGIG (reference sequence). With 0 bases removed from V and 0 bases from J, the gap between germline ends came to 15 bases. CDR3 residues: CAWSVGRPSYSGNTIYF. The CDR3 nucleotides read TGTGCCTGGAGTGTTGGACGGCCAAGCTACTCTGGAAACACCATATATTTT. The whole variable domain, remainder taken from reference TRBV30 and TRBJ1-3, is SQTIHQWPATLVQPVGSPLSLECTVEGTSNPNLYWYRQAAGRGLQLLFYSVGIGQISSEVPQNLSASRPQDRQFILSSKKLLLSDSGFYLCAWSVGRPSYSGNTIYFGEGSWLTVV.

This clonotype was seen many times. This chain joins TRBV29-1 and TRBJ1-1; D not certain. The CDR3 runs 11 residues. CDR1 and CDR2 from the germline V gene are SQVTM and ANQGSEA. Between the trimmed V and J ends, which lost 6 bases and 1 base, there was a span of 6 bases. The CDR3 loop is CSVRQNTEAFF. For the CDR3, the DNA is TGCAGCGTCCGCCAGAACACTGAAGCTTTCTTT.

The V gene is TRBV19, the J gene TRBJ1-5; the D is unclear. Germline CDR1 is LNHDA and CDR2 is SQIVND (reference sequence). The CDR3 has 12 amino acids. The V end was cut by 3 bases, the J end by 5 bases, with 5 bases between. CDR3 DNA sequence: TGTGCCAGTAGTATGTGGGATCAGCCCCAGCATTTT. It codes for CASSMWDQPQHF.

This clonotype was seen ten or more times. CDR3 sequence (DNA): TGTGCCTGGAGGACTTACAATGAGCAGTTCTTC. Its protein is CAWRTYNEQFF. V gene TRBV30 combines with J gene TRBJ2-1; D gene uncertain. Germline-derived CDR1 and CDR2 are GTSNPN and SVGIG (reference sequence). The V end was cut by 3 bases, the J end by 4 bases, with 4 bases between. The CDR3 loop spans 11 amino acids.

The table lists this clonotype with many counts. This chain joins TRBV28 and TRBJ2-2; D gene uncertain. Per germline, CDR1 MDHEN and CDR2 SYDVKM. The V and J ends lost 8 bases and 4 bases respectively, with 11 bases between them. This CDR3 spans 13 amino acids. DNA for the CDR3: TGTGCCAGCTCACCAGGAACCACCGGGGAGCTGTTTTTT. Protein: CASSPGTTGELFF. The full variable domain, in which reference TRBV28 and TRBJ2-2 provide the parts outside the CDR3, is DVKVTQSSRYLVKRTGEKVFLECVQDMDHENMFWYRQDPGLGLRLIYFSYDVKMKEKGDIPEGYSVSREKKERFSLILESASTNQTSMYLCASSPGTTGELFFGEGSRLTVL.

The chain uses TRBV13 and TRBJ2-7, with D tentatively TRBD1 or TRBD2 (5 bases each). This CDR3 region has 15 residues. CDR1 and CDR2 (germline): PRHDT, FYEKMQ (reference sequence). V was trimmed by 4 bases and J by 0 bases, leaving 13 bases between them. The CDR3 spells CASSSTGDHSYEQYF. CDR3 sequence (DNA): TGTGCCAGCAGCTCCACCGGGGACCACTCCTACGAGCAGTACTTC.

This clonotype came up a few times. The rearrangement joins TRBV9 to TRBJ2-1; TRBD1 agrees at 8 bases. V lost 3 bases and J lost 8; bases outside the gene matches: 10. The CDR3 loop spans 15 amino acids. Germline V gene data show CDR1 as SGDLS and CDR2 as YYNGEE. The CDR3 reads CASSGTDRGSHEQFF. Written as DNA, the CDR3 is TGTGCCAGCAGCGGAACTGACAGGGGAAGCCATGAGCAGTTCTTC.

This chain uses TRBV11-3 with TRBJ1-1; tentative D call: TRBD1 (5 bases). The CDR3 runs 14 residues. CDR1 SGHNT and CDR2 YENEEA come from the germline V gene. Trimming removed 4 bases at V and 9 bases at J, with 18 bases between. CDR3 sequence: CASSSGEGNGKAFF. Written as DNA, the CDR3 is TGTGCCAGCAGCTCCGGCGAGGGGAACGGTAAAGCTTTCTTT.

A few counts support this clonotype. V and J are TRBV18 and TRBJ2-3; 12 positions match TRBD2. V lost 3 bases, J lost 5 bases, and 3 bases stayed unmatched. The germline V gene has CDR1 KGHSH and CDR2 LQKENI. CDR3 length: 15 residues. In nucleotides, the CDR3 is TGTGCCAGCTCACCTCCGACTAGCGGGGGAGATACGCAGTATTTT. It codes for CASSPPTSGGDTQYF.

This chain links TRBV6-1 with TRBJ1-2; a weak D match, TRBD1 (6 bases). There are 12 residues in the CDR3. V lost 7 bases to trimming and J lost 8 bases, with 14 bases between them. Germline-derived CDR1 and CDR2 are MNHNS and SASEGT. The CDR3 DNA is TGTGCCAGCACCGGGGGCGATGGGGGCTACACCTTC. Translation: CASTGGDGGYTF.

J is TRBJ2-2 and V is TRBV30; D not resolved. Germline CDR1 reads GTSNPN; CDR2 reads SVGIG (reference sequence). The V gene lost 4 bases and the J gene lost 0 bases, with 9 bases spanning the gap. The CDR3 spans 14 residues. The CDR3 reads CAWNVLANTGELFF. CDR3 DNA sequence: TGTGCCTGGAATGTACTGGCGAACACCGGGGAGCTGTTTTTT.

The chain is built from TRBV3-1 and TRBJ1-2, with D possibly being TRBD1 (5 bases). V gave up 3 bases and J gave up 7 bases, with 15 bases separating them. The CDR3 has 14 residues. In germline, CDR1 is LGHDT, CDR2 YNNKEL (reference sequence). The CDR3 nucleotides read TGTGCCAGCAGCCAGCGGCCGCAGGGAGGTGGCTACACCTTC. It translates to CASSQRPQGGGYTF.

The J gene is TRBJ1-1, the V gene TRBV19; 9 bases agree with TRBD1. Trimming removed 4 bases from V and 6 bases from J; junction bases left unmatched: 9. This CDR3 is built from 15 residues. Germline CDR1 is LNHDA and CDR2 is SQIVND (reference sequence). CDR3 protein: CASSNRDRVVPEAFF. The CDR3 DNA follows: TGTGCCAGTAGTAACCGGGACAGGGTCGTTCCTGAAGCTTTCTTT.

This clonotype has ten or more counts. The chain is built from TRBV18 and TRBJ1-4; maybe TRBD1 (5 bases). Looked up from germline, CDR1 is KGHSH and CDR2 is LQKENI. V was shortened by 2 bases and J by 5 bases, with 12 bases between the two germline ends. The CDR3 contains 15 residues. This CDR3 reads CASSPSTRGNEKLFF. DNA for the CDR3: TGTGCCAGCTCACCATCCACGAGGGGCAATGAAAAACTGTTTTTT.

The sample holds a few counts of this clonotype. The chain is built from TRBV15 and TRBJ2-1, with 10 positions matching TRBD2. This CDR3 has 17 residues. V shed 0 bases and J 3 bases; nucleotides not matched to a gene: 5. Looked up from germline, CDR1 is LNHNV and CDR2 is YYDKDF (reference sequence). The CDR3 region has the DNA TGTGCCACCAGCAGAGATAGGGCTAGCGGGAGCTACAATGAGCAGTTCTTC. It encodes CATSRDRASGSYNEQFF.

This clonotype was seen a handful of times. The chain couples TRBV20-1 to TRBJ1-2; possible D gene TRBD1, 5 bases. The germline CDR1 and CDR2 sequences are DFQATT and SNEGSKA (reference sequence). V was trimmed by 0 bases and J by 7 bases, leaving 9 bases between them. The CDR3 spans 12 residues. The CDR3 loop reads CSARDRVFGYTF. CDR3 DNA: TGCAGTGCTAGAGACAGGGTATTTGGCTACACCTTC.

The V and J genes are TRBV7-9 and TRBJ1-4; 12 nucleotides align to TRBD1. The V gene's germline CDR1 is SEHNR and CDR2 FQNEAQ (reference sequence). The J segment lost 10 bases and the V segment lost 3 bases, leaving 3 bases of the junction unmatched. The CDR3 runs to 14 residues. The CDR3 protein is CASSFGTGGGKLFF. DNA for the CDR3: TGTGCCAGCAGCTTCGGGACAGGGGGCGGAAAACTGTTTTTT.

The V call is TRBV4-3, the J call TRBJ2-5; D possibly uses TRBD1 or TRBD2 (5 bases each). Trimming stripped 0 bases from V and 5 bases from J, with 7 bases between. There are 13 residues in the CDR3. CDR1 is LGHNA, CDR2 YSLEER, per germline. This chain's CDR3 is CASSQDEGETQYF. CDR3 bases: TGCGCCAGCAGCCAAGATGAGGGGGAGACCCAGTACTTC.

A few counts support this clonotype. DNA of the CDR3: TGTGCCAGCAGCCAGGGCCGACTTAATGAAAAACTGTTTTTT. It yields the protein CASSQGRLNEKLFF. The chain has TRBV3-1 and TRBJ1-4; D gene ambiguous. Trimming left V 3 bases short and J 4 bases short, with 9 bases between. Germline V gives CDR1 LGHDT, CDR2 YNNKEL (reference sequence). This CDR3 has 14 amino acids.